This TCR beta chain comes out of a study of chemoradiotherapy in HPV16-positive cancers. About the study: Two HPV16-positive patients' cells yielded candidate HPV-specific clones and common motifs.

Over chemoradiotherapy, repertoires were sampled more than once. Sequencing was performed with immunoSEQ multiplex PCR; in TCRdb, only in-frame clones are kept and a portion is missing. There are about 1,400 clones in the sample; around 85% occur only once, and 6% to 8% lies in the top ten. Note on this clone: What it binds is not known.

Overall study findings and caveats: Only a couple of HPV16-positive patients supplied the functional HPV-specificity definition.

CDR3 length: 12 residues. Germline CDR1 MRHNA, CDR2 SNTAGT. Trimming cost V 9 bases and J 10 bases, with 13 bases left between them. The sequences come from tumor tissue, collected from a patient who underwent chemoradiotherapy. This chain joins TRBV6-4 and TRBJ1-6; D ambiguous. The receptor was isolated from a human donor with HPV-associated anogenital cancer. CDR3 in amino acids: CARTLRWSPLHF. In DNA form, the CDR3 reads TGTGCCAGGACCCTCAGATGGTCACCCCTCCACTTT.